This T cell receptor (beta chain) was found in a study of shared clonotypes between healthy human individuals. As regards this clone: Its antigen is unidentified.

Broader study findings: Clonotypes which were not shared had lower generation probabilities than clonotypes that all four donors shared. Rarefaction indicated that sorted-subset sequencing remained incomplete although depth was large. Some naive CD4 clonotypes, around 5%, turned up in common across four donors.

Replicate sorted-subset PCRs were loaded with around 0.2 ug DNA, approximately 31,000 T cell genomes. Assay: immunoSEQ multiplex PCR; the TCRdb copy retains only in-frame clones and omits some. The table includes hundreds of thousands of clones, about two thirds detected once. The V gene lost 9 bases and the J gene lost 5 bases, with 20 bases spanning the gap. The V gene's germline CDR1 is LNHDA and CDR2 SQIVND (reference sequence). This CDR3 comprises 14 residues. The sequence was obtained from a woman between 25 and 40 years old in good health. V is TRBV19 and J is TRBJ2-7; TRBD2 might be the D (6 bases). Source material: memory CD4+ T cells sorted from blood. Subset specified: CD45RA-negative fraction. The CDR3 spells CASRVSPGVNEQYF. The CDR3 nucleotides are TGTGCCAGCAGGGTTTCCCCGGGGGTGAACGAGCAGTACTTC.